This T cell receptor beta chain was recovered during a study of blood T cell repertoires in COVID-19. Study processing details: Using reference gene primer amplification, nucleated cell counts were estimated. Assay used: immunoSEQ multiplex PCR; TCRdb lists only in-frame clones, some missing. V and J calls and clone size come straight from that table; D and trimming were deduced from the DNA. The sample contains about 140,000 clones, roughly four fifths of which appear only once. This clone has just one count. This specimen includes other DNA sequences encoding the same CDR3. The sample was peripheral blood. The receptor was derived from a woman at least 80 years old with active or convalescent COVID-19.

The CDR3 here is CASSPNTGENSPLHF. The DNA for the CDR3 is TGTGCCAGCAGTCCTAACACGGGGGAGAATTCACCCCTCCACTTT. The rearrangement uses TRBV28 and TRBJ1-6; D is perhaps TRBD1 (5 bases). Germline lookup yields CDR1 MDHEN and CDR2 SYDVKM. V dropped 5 bases and J dropped 7 bases, with 15 bases sitting between them. CDR3 size: 15 residues.